These 10 T cell receptor beta chains originate from one sample sequenced in a study of T cell repertoires in cytomegalovirus infection. These receptors' antigens are unknown. TCRdb reprocessed the reads with MiXCR, giving one entry per CDR3 protein. The table includes a few hundred thousand distinct CDR3 sequences, 34% detected once. The material was cultured PBMCs, obtained from culture after CMV antigen stimulation. The receptors were gathered from a human donor in good health (CMV status not recorded). Some clones in this sample may be carry-over from other donors' samples.

This clonotype was seen at least ten times. This chain joins TRBV7-2 and TRBJ2-5; TRBD2 matches 13 bases. The V gene's germline CDR1 is SGHTA and CDR2 FQGNSA. V lost 5 bases, J lost 3 bases, and 9 bases stayed unmatched. The CDR3 is made up of 17 amino acids. DNA for the CDR3: TGTGCCAGCAGCCTTCGGACTAGCGGGAGATGGGAAGAGACCCAGTACTTC. Translating it yields CASSLRTSGRWEETQYF.

The chain is built from TRBV20-1 and TRBJ1-2; D is perhaps TRBD1 (5 bases). V was cut by 3 bases and J by 6 bases, with 8 bases left in between. Germline V gene sequence: CDR1 DFQATT, CDR2 SNEGSKA (reference sequence). The CDR3 sequence is 11 residues long. This CDR3 is CSASDSHGYTF. The CDR3 nucleotides read TGCAGTGCTAGTGACAGCCATGGCTACACCTTC.

Here the CDR3 reads CASSYLQGPEAFF. The CDR3 region has the DNA TGTGCCAGCAGTTACTTACAGGGGCCTGAAGCTTTCTTT. The V gene is TRBV6-8, the J gene TRBJ1-1; 7 positions agree with TRBD1. The J segment lost 6 bases and the V segment lost 1 base, leaving 2 bases of the junction unmatched. The CDR3 runs 13 residues. The germline gives CDR1 MNHGY, CDR2 SAAAGT.

This clonotype was detected only a few times. The chain combines TRBV7-2 with TRBJ1-5; TRBD1 matches 12 bases. V dropped 5 bases and J dropped 0; count of bases not matched to a gene: 8. The CDR3 spans 18 residues. Germline CDR1 is SGHTA and CDR2 is FQGNSA. The CDR3 protein is CASSQGTGGLYSNQPQHF. For the CDR3, the DNA is TGTGCCAGCAGCCAAGGGACAGGGGGCTTATATAGCAATCAGCCCCAGCATTTT. The complete variable domain, with remaining parts taken from reference TRBV7-2 and TRBJ1-5, reads GAGVSQSPSNKVTEKGKDVELRCDPISGHTALYWYRQSLGQGLEFLIYFQGNSAPDKSGLPSDRFSAERTGGSVSTLTIQRTQQEDSAVYLCASSQGTGGLYSNQPQHFGDGTRLSIL.

The CDR3 region has the DNA TGTGCCAGTAGTCCCGGGACTAGCGGGAGTATAAATGAGCAGTTCTTC. It encodes CASSPGTSGSINEQFF. The chain uses TRBV19 and TRBJ2-1; 14 nucleotides agree with TRBD2. Germline V gives CDR1 LNHDA, CDR2 SQIVND (reference sequence). Trimming at V came to 5 bases and at J to 7 bases, leaving 7 bases not matched to a gene. The CDR3 length is 16 residues.

This clonotype has more than one count but fewer than ten. The genes are TRBV6-1 and TRBJ2-7; D remains ambiguous. The CDR3 contains 14 residues. Trimming took 2 bases from V and 2 from J, leaving 10 bases between them. Germline CDR1 MNHNS, CDR2 SASEGT. In DNA form, the CDR3 reads TGTGCCAGCAGTGAATATGGGATGACCTACGAGCAGTACTTC. Amino acids: CASSEYGMTYEQYF.

The gene calls are TRBV10-3 and TRBJ2-1; D perhaps matches TRBD2 (5 bases). The CDR3 runs to 15 residues. V lost 6 bases to trimming and J lost 4 bases, with 16 bases between them. Germline values: CDR1 ENHRY, CDR2 SYGVKD. CDR3 protein: CAIRAGVGAYNEQFF. As DNA, the CDR3 is TGTGCCATCAGGGCCGGGGTGGGAGCATACAATGAGCAGTTCTTC.

In its sample, this clonotype was seen a few times. The V and J genes are TRBV20-1 and TRBJ2-4; the D gene is possibly TRBD2 (5 bases). The V gene lost 7 bases and the J gene lost 4 bases, with 17 bases spanning the gap. Looked up from germline, CDR1 is DFQATT and CDR2 is SNEGSKA (reference sequence). The CDR3 consists of 14 residues. The CDR3 is CSVFGGGRKNIQYF. DNA for the CDR3: TGCAGTGTCTTTGGCGGCGGGCGAAAAAACATTCAGTACTTC.

V gene TRBV27 combines with J gene TRBJ2-7; perhaps TRBD1 as D (5 bases). Per the germline V gene, CDR1 is MNHEY and CDR2 is SMNVEV (reference sequence). The ends were cut back, 2 bases at V and 6 bases at J, with 8 bases in the middle. This CDR3 region has 12 residues. The CDR3 spells CASSLQGTEQYF. The CDR3, as DNA: TGTGCCAGCAGTTTACAGGGAACCGAGCAGTACTTC.

CDR3 loop: CASSYDSNTEAFF. CDR3 DNA sequence: TGTGCCAGCAGTTACGACTCCAACACTGAAGCTTTCTTT. The chain combines TRBV6-1 with TRBJ1-1; unclear D gene. Per the germline V gene, CDR1 is MNHNS and CDR2 is SASEGT. Trimming shortened V by 5 bases and J by 2 bases, and 9 bases separated the two germline ends. This CDR3 is built from 13 residues.